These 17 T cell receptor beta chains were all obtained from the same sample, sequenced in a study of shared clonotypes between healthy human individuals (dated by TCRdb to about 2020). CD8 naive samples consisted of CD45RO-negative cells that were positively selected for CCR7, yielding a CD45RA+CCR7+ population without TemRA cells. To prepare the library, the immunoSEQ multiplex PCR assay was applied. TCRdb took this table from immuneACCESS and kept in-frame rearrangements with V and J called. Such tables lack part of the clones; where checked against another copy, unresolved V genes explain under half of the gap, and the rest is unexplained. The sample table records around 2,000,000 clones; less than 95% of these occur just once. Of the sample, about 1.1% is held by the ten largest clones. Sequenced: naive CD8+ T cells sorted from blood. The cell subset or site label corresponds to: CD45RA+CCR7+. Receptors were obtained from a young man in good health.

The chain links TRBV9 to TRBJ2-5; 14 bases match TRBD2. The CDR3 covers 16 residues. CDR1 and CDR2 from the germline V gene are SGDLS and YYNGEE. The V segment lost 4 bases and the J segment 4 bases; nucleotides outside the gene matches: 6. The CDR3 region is CASSLGTSGSGETQYF. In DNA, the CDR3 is TGTGCCAGCAGCCTTGGGACTAGCGGGAGCGGAGAGACCCAGTACTTC.

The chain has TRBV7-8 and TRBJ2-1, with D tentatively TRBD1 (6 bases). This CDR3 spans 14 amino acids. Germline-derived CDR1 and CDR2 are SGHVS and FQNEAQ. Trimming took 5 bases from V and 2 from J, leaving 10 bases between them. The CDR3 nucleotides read TGTGCCAGCAGCCCTTGGACAGCCTACAATGAGCAGTTCTTC. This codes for CASSPWTAYNEQFF.

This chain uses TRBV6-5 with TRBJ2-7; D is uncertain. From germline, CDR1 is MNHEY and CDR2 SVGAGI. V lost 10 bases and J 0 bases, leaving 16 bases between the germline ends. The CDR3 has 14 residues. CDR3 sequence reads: CATRTEPNSYEQYF. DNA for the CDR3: TGTGCCACCAGGACGGAACCCAACTCCTACGAGCAGTACTTC.

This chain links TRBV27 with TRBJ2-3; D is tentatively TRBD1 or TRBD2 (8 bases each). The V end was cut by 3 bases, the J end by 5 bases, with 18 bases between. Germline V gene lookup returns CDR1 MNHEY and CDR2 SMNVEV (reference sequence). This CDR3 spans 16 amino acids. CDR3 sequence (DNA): TGTGCCAGCAGTTTGGATCGGACAGGGACTAGAGATACGCAGTATTTT. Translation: CASSLDRTGTRDTQYF.

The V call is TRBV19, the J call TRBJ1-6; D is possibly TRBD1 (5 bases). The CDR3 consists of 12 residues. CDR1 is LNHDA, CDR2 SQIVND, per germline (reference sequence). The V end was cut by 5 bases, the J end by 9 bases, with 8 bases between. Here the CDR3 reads CASSQGFSPLHF. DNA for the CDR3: TGTGCCAGTAGTCAGGGTTTTTCACCCCTCCACTTT.

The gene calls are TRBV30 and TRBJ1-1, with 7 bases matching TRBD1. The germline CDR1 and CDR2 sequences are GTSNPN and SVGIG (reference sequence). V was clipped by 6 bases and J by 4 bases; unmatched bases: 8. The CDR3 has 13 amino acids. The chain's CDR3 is CACARQGGTEAFF. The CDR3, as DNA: TGTGCCTGCGCTCGGCAGGGGGGCACTGAAGCTTTCTTT.

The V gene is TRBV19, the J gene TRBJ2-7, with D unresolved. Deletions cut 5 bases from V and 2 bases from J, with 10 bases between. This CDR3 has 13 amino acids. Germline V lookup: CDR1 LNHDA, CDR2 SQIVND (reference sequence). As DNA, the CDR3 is TGTGCCAGTAGTCCGATGATAACCTACGAGCAGTACTTC. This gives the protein CASSPMITYEQYF.

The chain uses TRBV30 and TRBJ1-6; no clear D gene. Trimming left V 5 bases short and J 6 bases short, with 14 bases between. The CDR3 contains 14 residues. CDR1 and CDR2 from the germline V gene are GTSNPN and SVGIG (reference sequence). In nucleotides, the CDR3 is TGTGCCTGGGCCCCTTGGGCAGCTAATTCACCCCTCCACTTT. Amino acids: CAWAPWAANSPLHF.

The CDR3 region is CASSLPGNSFTDTQYF. The CDR3 DNA reads as TGTGCCAGCAGCTTGCCGGGCAACTCCTTCACAGATACGCAGTATTTT. The rearrangement uses TRBV5-8 and TRBJ2-3, with no clear D. The CDR3 loop spans 16 amino acids. Germline values: CDR1 SGHTS, CDR2 YDEGEE. Trimming took 1 base from V and 2 from J, leaving 14 bases between them. The complete variable domain, with remaining parts taken from reference TRBV5-8 and TRBJ2-3, reads EAGVTQSPTHLIKTRGQQATLRCSPISGHTSVYWYQQALGLGLQFLLWYDEGEERNRGNFPPRFSGRQFPNYSSELNVNALELEDSALYLCASSLPGNSFTDTQYFGPGTRLTVL.

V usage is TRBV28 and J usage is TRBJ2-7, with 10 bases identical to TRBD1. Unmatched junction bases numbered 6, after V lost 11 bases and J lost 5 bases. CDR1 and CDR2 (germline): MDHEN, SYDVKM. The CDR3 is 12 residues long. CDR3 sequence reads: CAGGTGVNEQYF. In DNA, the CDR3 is TGTGCCGGCGGGACAGGGGTTAACGAGCAGTACTTC.

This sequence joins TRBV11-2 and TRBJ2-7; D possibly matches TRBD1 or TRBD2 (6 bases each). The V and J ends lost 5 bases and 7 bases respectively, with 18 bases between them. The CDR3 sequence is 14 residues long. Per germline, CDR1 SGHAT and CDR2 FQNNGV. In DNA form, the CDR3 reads TGTGCCAGCAGCCCTCTGAGGGGGGCCGGGGAGCAGTACTTC. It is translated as CASSPLRGAGEQYF.

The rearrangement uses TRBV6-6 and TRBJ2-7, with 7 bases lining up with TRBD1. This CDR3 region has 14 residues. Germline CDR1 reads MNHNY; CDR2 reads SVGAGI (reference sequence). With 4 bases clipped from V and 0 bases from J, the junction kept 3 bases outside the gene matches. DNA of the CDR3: TGTGCCAGCAGTTCCCAGGGGGTCTCCTACGAGCAGTACTTC. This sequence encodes CASSSQGVSYEQYF.

CDR3 DNA sequence: TGTGCCGTCGGCCAGGGAAACACTGAAGCTTTCTTT. Amino acids: CAVGQGNTEAFF. The chain uses TRBV6-5 and TRBJ1-1, with TRBD1 as a possible D gene (5 bases). Germline loops: CDR1 MNHEY, CDR2 SVGAGI. Between the trimmed V and J ends, which lost 11 bases and 2 bases, there was a span of 12 bases. CDR3 length equals 12 residues.

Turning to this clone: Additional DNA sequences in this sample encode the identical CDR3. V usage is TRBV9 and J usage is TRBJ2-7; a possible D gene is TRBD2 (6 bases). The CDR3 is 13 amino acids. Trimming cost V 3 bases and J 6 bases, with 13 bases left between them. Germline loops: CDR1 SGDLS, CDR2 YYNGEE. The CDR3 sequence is CASSAGVAGEQYF. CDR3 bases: TGTGCCAGCAGCGCGGGGGTGGCGGGCGAGCAGTACTTC.

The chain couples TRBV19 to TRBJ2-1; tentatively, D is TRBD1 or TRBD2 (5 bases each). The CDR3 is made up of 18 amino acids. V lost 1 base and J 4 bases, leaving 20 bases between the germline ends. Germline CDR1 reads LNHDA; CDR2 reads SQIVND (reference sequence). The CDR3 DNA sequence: TGTGCCAGTAGTATAGTGACGACTTACCGGGACCAATACAATGAGCAGTTCTTC. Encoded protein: CASSIVTTYRDQYNEQFF.

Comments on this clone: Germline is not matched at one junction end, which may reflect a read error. In nucleotides, the CDR3 is TGTGCCAGCAGCTTAGGGCAGGGCTACCCTCTCTTT. It yields the protein CASSLGQGYPLF. This sequence joins TRBV7-9 and TRBJ1-1; D possibly corresponds to TRBD1 (5 bases). The CDR3 contains 12 residues. Germline V gene lookup returns CDR1 SEHNR and CDR2 FQNEAQ (reference sequence).

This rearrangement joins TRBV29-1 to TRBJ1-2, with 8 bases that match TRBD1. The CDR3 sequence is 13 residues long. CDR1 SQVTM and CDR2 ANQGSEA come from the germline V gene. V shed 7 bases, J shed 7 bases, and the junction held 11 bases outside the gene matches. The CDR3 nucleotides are TGCAGCGCCCTCCCAGGGGGCGGCGGTGGCTACACCTTC. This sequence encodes CSALPGGGGGYTF.